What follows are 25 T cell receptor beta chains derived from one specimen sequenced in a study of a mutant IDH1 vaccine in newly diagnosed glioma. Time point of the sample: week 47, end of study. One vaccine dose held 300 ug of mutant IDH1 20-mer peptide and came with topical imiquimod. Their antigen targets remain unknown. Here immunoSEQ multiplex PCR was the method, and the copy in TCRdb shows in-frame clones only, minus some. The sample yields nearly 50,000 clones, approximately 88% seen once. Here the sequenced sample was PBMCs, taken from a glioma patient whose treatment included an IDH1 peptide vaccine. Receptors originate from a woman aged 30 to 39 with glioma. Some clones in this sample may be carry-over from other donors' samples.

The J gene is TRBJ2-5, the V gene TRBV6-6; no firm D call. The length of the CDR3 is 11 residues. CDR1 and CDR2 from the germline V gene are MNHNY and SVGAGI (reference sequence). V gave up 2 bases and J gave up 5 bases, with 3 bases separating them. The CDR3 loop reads CASSYEETQYF. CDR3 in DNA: TGTGCCAGCAGTTACGAGGAGACCCAGTACTTC.

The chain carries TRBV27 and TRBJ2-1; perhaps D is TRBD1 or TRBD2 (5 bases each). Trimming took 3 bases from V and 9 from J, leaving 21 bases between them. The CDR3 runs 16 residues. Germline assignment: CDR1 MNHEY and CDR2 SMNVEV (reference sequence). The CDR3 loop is CASSFMGPAISGEQFF. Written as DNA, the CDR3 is TGTGCCAGCAGTTTTATGGGACCGGCAATCTCCGGTGAGCAGTTCTTC.

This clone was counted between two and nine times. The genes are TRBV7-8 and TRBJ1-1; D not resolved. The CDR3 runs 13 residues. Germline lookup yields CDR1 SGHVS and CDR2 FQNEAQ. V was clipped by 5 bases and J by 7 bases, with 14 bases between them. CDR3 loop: CASSVNFQIEAFF. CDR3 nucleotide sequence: TGTGCCAGCAGCGTCAACTTTCAGATTGAAGCTTTCTTT.

The CDR3 DNA sequence: TGTGCCAGCAGTTTAGGACTTCTCTACGAGCAGTACTTC. It is translated as CASSLGLLYEQYF. The V gene is TRBV27, the J gene TRBJ2-7; a weak D match, TRBD2 (5 bases). Trimming shortened V by 2 bases and J by 3 bases, and 8 bases separated the two germline ends. CDR1 MNHEY and CDR2 SMNVEV come from the germline V gene (reference sequence). This CDR3 has 13 amino acids.

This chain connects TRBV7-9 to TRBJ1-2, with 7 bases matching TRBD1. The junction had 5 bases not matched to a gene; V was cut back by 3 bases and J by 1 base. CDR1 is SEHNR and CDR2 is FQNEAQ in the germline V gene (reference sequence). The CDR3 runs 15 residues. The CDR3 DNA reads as TGTGCCAGCAGCTTCACAGGGGCGGTTAACTATGGCTACACCTTC. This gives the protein CASSFTGAVNYGYTF. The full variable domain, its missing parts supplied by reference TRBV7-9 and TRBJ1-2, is DTGVSQNPRHKITKRGQNVTFRCDPISEHNRLYWYRQTLGQGPEFLTYFQNEAQLEKSRLLSDRFSAERPKGSFSTLEIQRTEQGDSAMYLCASSFTGAVNYGYTFGSGTRLTVV.

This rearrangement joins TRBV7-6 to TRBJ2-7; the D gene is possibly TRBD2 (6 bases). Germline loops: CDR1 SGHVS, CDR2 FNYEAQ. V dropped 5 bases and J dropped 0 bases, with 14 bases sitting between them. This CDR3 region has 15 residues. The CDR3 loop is CASSTGSGSSYEQYF. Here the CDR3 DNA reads TGTGCCAGCAGCACCGGGAGCGGTAGCTCCTACGAGCAGTACTTC. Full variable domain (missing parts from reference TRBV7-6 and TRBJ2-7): GAGVSQSPRYKVTKRGQDVALRCDPISGHVSLYWYRQALGQGPEFLTYFNYEAQQDKSGLPNDRFSAERPEGSISTLTIQRTEQRDSAMYRCASSTGSGSSYEQYFGPGTRLTVT.

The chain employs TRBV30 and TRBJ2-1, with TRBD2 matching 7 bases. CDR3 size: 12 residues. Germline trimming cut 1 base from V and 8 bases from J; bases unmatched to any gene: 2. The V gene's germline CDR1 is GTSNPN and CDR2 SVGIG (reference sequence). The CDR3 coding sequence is TGTGCCTGGAGTGAGACTAGCCATGAGCAGTTCTTC. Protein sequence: CAWSETSHEQFF.

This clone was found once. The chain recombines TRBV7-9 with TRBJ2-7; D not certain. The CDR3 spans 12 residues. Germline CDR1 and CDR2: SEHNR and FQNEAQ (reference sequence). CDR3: CSSARLTYEQYF. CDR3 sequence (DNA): TGTTCATCGGCCAGGTTGACCTACGAGCAGTACTTC.

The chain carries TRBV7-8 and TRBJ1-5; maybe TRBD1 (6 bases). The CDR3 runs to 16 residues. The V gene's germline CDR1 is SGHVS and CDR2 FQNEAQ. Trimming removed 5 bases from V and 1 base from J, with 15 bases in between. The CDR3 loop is CASSPERGQSNQPQHF. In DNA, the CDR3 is TGTGCCAGCAGCCCTGAACGGGGACAAAGCAATCAGCCCCAGCATTTT.

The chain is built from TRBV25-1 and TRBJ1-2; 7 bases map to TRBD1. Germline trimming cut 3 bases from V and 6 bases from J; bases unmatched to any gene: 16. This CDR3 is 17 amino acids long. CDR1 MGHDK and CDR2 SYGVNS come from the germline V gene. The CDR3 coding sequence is TGTGCCAGCAGTGACCCCAAACAGGGGAATCGGTGGAATGGCTACACCTTC. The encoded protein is CASSDPKQGNRWNGYTF.

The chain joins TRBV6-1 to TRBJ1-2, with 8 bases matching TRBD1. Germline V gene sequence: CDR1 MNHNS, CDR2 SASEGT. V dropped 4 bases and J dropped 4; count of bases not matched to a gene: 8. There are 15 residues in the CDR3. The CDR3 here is CASSVAYRGGYGYTF. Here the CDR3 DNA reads TGTGCCAGCAGTGTAGCCTACAGGGGGGGCTATGGCTACACCTTC.

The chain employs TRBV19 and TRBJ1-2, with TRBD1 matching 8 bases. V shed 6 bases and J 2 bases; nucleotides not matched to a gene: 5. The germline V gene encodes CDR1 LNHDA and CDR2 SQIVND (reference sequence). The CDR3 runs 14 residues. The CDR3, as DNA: TGTGCCAGTAGACAGACAGGGGTGAACTATGGCTACACCTTC. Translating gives CASRQTGVNYGYTF. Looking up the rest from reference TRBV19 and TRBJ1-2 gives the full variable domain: DGGITQSPKYLFRKEGQNVTLSCEQNLNHDAMYWYRQDPGQGLRLIYYSQIVNDFQKGDIAEGYSVSREKKESFPLTVTSAQKNPTAFYLCASRQTGVNYGYTFGSGTRLTVV.

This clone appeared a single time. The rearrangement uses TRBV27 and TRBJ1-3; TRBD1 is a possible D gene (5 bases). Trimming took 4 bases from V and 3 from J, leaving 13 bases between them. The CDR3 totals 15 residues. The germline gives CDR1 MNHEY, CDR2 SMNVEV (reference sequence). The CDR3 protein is CASSSDPGGGNTIYF. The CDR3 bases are TGTGCCAGCAGTTCGGACCCTGGGGGTGGAAACACCATATATTTT.

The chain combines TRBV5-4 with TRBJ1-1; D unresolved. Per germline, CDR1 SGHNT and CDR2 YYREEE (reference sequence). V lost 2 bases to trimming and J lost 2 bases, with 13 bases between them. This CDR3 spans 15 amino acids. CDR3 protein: CASSLVGSLNTEAFF. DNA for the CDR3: TGTGCCAGCAGCTTAGTAGGGAGTCTAAACACTGAAGCTTTCTTT.

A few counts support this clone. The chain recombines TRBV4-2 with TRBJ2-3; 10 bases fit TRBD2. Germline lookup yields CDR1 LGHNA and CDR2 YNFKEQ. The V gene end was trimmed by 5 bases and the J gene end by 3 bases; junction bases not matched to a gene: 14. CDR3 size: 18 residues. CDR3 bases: TGTGCCAGCAGCTCTCCCCCATCTAGCGGGAGTGAAACAGATACGCAGTATTTT. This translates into CASSSPPSSGSETDTQYF.

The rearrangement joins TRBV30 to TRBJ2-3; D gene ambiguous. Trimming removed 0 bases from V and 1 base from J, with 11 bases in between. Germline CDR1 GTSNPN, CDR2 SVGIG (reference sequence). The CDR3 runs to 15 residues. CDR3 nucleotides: TGTGCCTGGAGTGTGGCGTTGGCGGGCACAGATACGCAGTATTTT. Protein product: CAWSVALAGTDTQYF.

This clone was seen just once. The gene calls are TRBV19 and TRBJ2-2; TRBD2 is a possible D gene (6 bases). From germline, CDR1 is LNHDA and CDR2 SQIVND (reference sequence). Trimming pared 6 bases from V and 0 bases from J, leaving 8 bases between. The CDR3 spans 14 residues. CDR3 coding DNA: TGTGCCAGTAGCGGGACTCCGAACACCGGGGAGCTGTTTTTT. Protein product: CASSGTPNTGELFF.

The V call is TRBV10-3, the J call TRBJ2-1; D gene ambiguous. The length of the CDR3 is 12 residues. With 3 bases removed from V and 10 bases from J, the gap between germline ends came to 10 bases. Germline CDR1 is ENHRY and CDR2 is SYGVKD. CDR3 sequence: CAISDNTGEQFF. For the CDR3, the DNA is TGTGCCATCAGTGATAATACCGGAGAGCAGTTCTTC.

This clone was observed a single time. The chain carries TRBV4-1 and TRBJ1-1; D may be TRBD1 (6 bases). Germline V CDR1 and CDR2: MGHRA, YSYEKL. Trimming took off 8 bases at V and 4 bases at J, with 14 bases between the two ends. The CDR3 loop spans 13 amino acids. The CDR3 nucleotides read TGCGCCAGCCAACAGGGAAAGAGCACTGAAGCTTTCTTT. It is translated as CASQQGKSTEAFF.

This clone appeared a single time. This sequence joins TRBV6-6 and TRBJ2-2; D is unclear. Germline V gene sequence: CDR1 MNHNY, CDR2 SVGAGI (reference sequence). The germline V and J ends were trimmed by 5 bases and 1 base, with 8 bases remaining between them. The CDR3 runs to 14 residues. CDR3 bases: TGTGCCAGCAGTCCCGCCGGGAACACCGGGGAGCTGTTTTTT. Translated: CASSPAGNTGELFF.

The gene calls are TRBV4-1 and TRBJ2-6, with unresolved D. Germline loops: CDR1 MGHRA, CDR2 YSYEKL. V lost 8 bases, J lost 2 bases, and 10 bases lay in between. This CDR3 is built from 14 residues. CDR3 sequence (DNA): TGCGCCAGCGCAGATATTCCTGGGGCCAACGTCCTGACTTTC. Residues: CASADIPGANVLTF.

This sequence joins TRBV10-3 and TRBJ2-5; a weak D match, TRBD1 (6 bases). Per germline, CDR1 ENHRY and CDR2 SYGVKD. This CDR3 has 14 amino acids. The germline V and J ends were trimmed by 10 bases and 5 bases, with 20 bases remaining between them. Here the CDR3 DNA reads TGTGCCACCTCGACAGGCCCGAGAGGGGAGACCCAGTACTTC. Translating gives CATSTGPRGETQYF.

This CDR3 is CASSIGGETQYF. The CDR3 DNA reads TGTGCCAGTTCGATTGGCGGGGAGACCCAGTACTTC. This sequence joins TRBV11-2 and TRBJ2-5, with D perhaps TRBD2 (5 bases). V was trimmed by 9 bases and J by 5 bases, leaving 13 bases between them. The germline V gene has CDR1 SGHAT and CDR2 FQNNGV. The CDR3 sequence is 12 residues long.

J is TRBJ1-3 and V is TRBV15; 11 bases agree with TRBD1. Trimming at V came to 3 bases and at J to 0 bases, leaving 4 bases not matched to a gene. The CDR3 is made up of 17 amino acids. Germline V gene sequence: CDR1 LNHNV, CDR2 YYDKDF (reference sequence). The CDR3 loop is CATSRRTGGLSGNTIYF. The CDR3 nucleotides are TGTGCCACCAGCAGGCGGACAGGGGGCCTCTCTGGAAACACCATATATTTT.

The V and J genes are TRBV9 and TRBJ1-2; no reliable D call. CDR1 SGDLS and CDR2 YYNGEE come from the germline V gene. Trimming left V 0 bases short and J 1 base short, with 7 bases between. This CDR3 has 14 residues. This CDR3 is CASSVAPVNYGYTF. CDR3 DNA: TGTGCCAGCAGCGTAGCCCCAGTTAACTATGGCTACACCTTC.